A selection of T cell receptor beta chains follows, all from one sample in a study of blood T cell repertoires in COVID-19. Data came from immunoSEQ multiplex PCR; TCRdb stores just in-frame clones and leaves some out. The table has hundreds of thousands of clones, 80% to 90% seen once. Sequenced material: peripheral blood. These receptors were taken from a woman between 40 and 50 years old who had recovered from COVID-19. CDR3s include the opening cysteine and the closing phenylalanine or tryptophan. D genes are given only for firm matches. Rows may omit the clone size; those that give it use once, few, many or a size class.

size	V	J	D	CDR3	DNA
.	TRBV7-2	TRBJ2-7	.	CASSPWAGAGYEQYF	TGTGCCAGCAGCCCTTGGGCGGGGGCTGGGTACGAGCAGTACTTC
.	TRBV2	TRBJ2-4	.	CASGRGTVKNIQYF	TGTGCCAGCGGGAGGGGGACTGTCAAAAACATTCAGTACTTC
.	TRBV18	TRBJ1-2	.	CASSTTRELAYGYTF	TGTGCCTCCTCAACCACGAGGGAACTCGCCTATGGCTACACCTTC
few	TRBV5-1	TRBJ2-7	TRBD1	CASSPSGTGYEQYF	TGCGCCAGCAGCCCGTCCGGGACAGGGTACGAGCAGTACTTC
.	TRBV5-1	TRBJ1-1	TRBD1	CASRKTGGTNTEAFF	TGCGCCAGCAGGAAGACAGGGGGGACGAACACTGAAGCTTTCTTT
once	TRBV29-1	TRBJ2-7	TRBD1	CSVADPGQRGSYEQYF	TGCAGCGTAGCCGACCCGGGACAGCGAGGTTCCTACGAGCAGTACTTC
.	TRBV5-4	TRBJ1-1	TRBD1	CASSRIKTGLGTTEAFF	TGTGCCAGCAGCCGGATTAAGACAGGGCTGGGGACCACTGAAGCTTTCTTT
few	TRBV3-1/TRBV3-2	TRBJ2-7	.	CASSQEGWVTKDSTYEQYF	TGTGCCAGCAGCCAAGAGGGCTGGGTCACCAAGGACAGTACCTACGAGCAGTACTTC
.	TRBV19	TRBJ1-6	.	CASSIVSSYNSPLHF	TGTGCCAGTAGTATAGTATCCTCCTATAATTCACCCCTCCACTTT
.	TRBV5-1	TRBJ1-1	.	CASSLIGGRTEAFF	TGCGCCAGCAGCTTGATCGGGGGGAGGACTGAAGCTTTCTTT
.	TRBV7-2	TRBJ1-5	.	CASSLGPTDQPQHF	TGTGCCAGCAGCTTAGGTCCCACGGATCAGCCCCAGCATTTT
.	TRBV9	TRBJ1-2	TRBD1	CASSPRTGRTF	TGTGCCAGCAGCCCGCGGACAGGGCGCACCTTC
.	TRBV7-9	TRBJ2-7	.	CASSPRGASYEQYF	TGTGCCAGCAGCCCTCGGGGGGCTTCGTACGAGCAGTACTTC
.	TRBV29-1	TRBJ2-5	.	CSVNRGGHETQYF	TGCAGCGTTAACAGGGGGGGTCACGAGACCCAGTACTTC
.	TRBV7-7	TRBJ2-1	TRBD1	CASRTGLGSNEQFF	TGTGCCAGCAGGACAGGGTTAGGGAGCAATGAGCAGTTCTTC
once	TRBV4-3	TRBJ2-7	TRBD1	CASSQHPLGTGSGYEQYF	TGCGCCAGCAGCCAACATCCTTTAGGGACAGGGTCAGGCTACGAGCAGTACTTC
.	TRBV9	TRBJ2-1	TRBD2	CASSEGLARNEQFF	TGTGCCAGCAGCGAGGGACTAGCGCGCAATGAGCAGTTCTTC
.	TRBV7-9	TRBJ1-2	.	CASTTGGKNGYTF	TGTGCCAGCACCACCGGGGGAAAAAACGGCTACACCTTC
.	TRBV19	TRBJ2-7	.	CASKRGRGPYEQYF	TGTGCCAGTAAAAGAGGGCGGGGACCCTACGAGCAGTACTTC
.	TRBV4-2	TRBJ2-1	.	CASSSYVDWDEQFF	TGTGCCAGCAGCTCATATGTAGACTGGGATGAGCAGTTCTTC
.	TRBV5-4	TRBJ1-2	.	CASSLDKSNYGYTF	TGTGCCAGCAGCTTAGATAAGAGTAACTATGGCTACACCTTC
.	TRBV9	TRBJ2-7	TRBD2	CASSHARGETYEQYF	TGTGCCAGCAGCCACGCGCGGGGGGAGACCTACGAGCAGTACTTC
few	TRBV6-5	TRBJ2-5	.	CASSYSLNREETQYF	TGTGCCAGCAGTTACTCGTTAAACAGAGAGGAGACCCAGTACTTC
.	TRBV14	TRBJ1-1	.	CASSFMNTEAFF	TGTGCCAGCAGCTTCATGAACACTGAAGCTTTCTTT
.	TRBV5-1	TRBJ1-2	.	CASSIQDSGYGYTF	TGCGCCAGCAGCATTCAGGACAGCGGCTATGGCTACACCTTC
few	TRBV7-9	TRBJ1-2	.	CASSRTSGYGYTF	TGTGCCAGCAGCCGGACTAGCGGCTATGGCTACACCTTC
.	TRBV2	TRBJ1-4	TRBD1	CASRELGTGGEKLFF	TGTGCCAGCAGAGAGCTTGGGACAGGGGGCGAAAAACTGTTTTTT
.	TRBV7-2	TRBJ1-2	TRBD1	CASSPGTGSYGYTF	TGTGCCAGCAGTCCCGGGACAGGTTCTTATGGCTACACCTTC
.	TRBV7-2	TRBJ2-7	.	CASSPGATYEQYF	TGTGCCAGCAGCCCCGGAGCGACCTACGAGCAGTACTTC
.	TRBV7-2	TRBJ1-2	TRBD1	CASSHDRGRFYGYTF	TGTGCCAGCAGCCACGACAGGGGGCGCTTTTATGGCTACACCTTC
.	TRBV4-1	TRBJ2-1	TRBD2	CASSFYTPLAGARVF	TGCGCCAGCAGCTTCTACACTCCGCTAGCGGGGGCCCGGGTCTTC
.	TRBV7-3	TRBJ2-1	.	CASSPGLPYNEQFF	TGTGCCAGCAGCCCCGGTCTCCCCTACAATGAGCAGTTCTTC
.	TRBV18	TRBJ2-5	.	CASSRGTGQETQYF	TGTGCCAGCTCACGCGGGACCGGACAAGAGACCCAGTACTTC
.	TRBV12-3/TRBV12-4	TRBJ1-1	.	CASRYTQDTEAFF	TGTGCCAGCAGATATACTCAGGACACTGAAGCTTTCTTT
.	TRBV5-1	TRBJ2-5	TRBD2	CASSPGGTEGTQYF	TGCGCCAGCAGCCCGGGGGGAACTGAAGGGACCCAGTACTTC
.	TRBV27	TRBJ1-1	.	CASSLSGGNTEAFF	TGTGCCAGCAGTTTATCCGGGGGGAACACTGAAGCTTTCTTT